The 32 T cell receptor beta chains below all came from one sample that was sequenced in a study of T-cell reconstitution after alpha-beta-depleted transplantation in children. Preparation of the TCRbeta library was carried out with unique molecular identifiers. One entry per CDR3 protein, called by TCRdb with MiXCR from the PCR reads. The sample contains around 800,000 distinct CDR3 sequences, about 16% of which appear only once. Material: PBMCs, mostly from graft donor cells, obtained 360 days after TCRalphabeta/CD19-depleted stem cell transplant. Receptors originate from a male patient between 10 and 17 years old who had a stem cell transplant for acute lymphoblastic leukemia, so the T cells may come from the graft donor.

This clonotype was recorded at least ten times. The genes are TRBV2 and TRBJ2-3; maybe TRBD2 (6 bases). CDR3 length: 15 amino acids. Germline values: CDR1 SNHLY, CDR2 FYNNEI. V shed 3 bases and J shed 0 bases, with 10 bases lying between them. The CDR3 bases are TGTGCCAGCAGTGATGGCGGGACTAGCACAGATACGCAGTATTTT. This gives the protein CASSDGGTSTDTQYF.

The V gene is TRBV20-1, the J gene TRBJ2-2, with D uncertain. The CDR3 consists of 15 residues. CDR1 is DFQATT and CDR2 is SNEGSKA in the germline V gene (reference sequence). The germline V and J ends were trimmed by 1 base and 7 bases, with 16 bases remaining between them. The CDR3 region has the DNA TGCAGTGCTAGAGGGAAGGATCGGGCGCGCGGGGAGCTGTTTTTT. It yields the protein CSARGKDRARGELFF.

This chain joins TRBV4-1 and TRBJ1-1; D may be TRBD1 (6 bases). Trimming left V 1 base short and J 2 bases short, with 14 bases between. Germline-derived CDR1 and CDR2 are MGHRA and YSYEKL. CDR3 size: 16 residues. The CDR3 DNA reads TGCGCCAGCAGCCAAGGGGGCGGCAGGGGAAACACTGAAGCTTTCTTT. Residues: CASSQGGGRGNTEAFF.

V usage is TRBV9 and J usage is TRBJ2-3, with 7 bases matching TRBD1. Germline V lookup: CDR1 SGDLS, CDR2 YYNGEE. V lost 1 base to trimming and J lost 2 bases; unmatched junction nucleotides: 7. The CDR3 is made up of 16 amino acids. For the CDR3, the DNA is TGTGCCAGCAGCGTAAAGCAAGGACAGGTCACAGATACGCAGTATTTT. Its protein product is CASSVKQGQVTDTQYF.

Here the CDR3 DNA reads TGTGCCAGCTGCTACTCGCAAGAGACCCAGTACTTC. It translates to CASCYSQETQYF. The V call is TRBV12-3 or TRBV12-4, the J call TRBJ2-5; no reliable D call. V was trimmed by 8 bases and J by 2 bases, leaving 9 bases between them. CDR3 length equals 12 residues.

This chain links TRBV19 with TRBJ2-7; TRBD2 is a possible D gene (6 bases). With 1 base removed from V and 6 bases from J, the gap between germline ends came to 19 bases. The CDR3 consists of 16 residues. Per germline, CDR1 LNHDA and CDR2 SQIVND (reference sequence). The CDR3 DNA is TGTGCCAGTAGTATAGGCGGATGGAGGGGTAGTAGCGAGCAGTACTTC. Protein: CASSIGGWRGSSEQYF.

The chain is built from TRBV5-1 and TRBJ2-5, with 14 bases that match TRBD2. In germline, CDR1 is SGHRS, CDR2 YFSETQ. The CDR3 loop spans 17 amino acids. J lost 5 bases, V lost 0 bases, and 6 bases had no gene match. For the CDR3, the DNA is TGCGCCAGCAGCTTGGGCCTAGGGACTAGCGGGAGTGAGACCCAGTACTTC. This encodes CASSLGLGTSGSETQYF.

This clonotype is a singleton in its sample. The chain employs TRBV4-1 and TRBJ2-3; the D is unclear. This CDR3 has 16 amino acids. CDR1 MGHRA and CDR2 YSYEKL come from the germline V gene. Trimming cost V 0 bases and J 1 base, with 11 bases left between them. Here the CDR3 reads CASSQDRSLGTDTQYF. CDR3 bases: TGCGCCAGCAGCCAAGATCGCAGTCTTGGCACAGATACGCAGTATTTT.

The V gene is TRBV4-1, the J gene TRBJ2-5, with a weak D call TRBD1 (6 bases). The CDR3 sequence is 13 residues long. With 3 bases removed from V and 5 bases from J, the gap between germline ends came to 10 bases. Germline values: CDR1 MGHRA, CDR2 YSYEKL. CDR3 sequence reads: CASSQNRVETQYF. Here the CDR3 DNA reads TGCGCCAGCAGCCAGAACAGGGTGGAGACCCAGTACTTC.

This clonotype showed up just a few times. The genes are TRBV7-2 and TRBJ1-1; D gene uncertain. The CDR3 runs 13 residues. V lost 5 bases and J lost 0, with 7 bases in between. CDR1 and CDR2 (germline): SGHTA, FQGNSA. CDR3 sequence reads: CASSRHMNTEAFF. In DNA, the CDR3 is TGTGCCAGCAGCCGTCACATGAACACTGAAGCTTTCTTT.

The table lists this clonotype with many counts. The J gene is TRBJ2-1, the V gene TRBV5-1, with 11 positions matching TRBD2. The J segment lost 4 bases and the V segment lost 2 bases, leaving 5 bases of the junction unmatched. The CDR3 contains 16 residues. CDR1 is SGHRS and CDR2 is YFSETQ in the germline V gene. CDR3 residues: CASSFPSGRTYNEQFF. The CDR3 bases are TGCGCCAGCAGCTTCCCTAGCGGGAGGACATACAATGAGCAGTTCTTC.

This clonotype was seen repeatedly, ten times or more. V and J are TRBV24-1 and TRBJ2-1, with D unresolved. Trimming took off 3 bases at V and 6 bases at J, with 17 bases between the two ends. The CDR3 has 16 amino acids. Germline V gene sequence: CDR1 KGHDR, CDR2 SFDVKD. CDR3 amino acids: CATSDPQASVFNEQFF. DNA of the CDR3: TGTGCCACCAGTGATCCTCAAGCCAGCGTATTCAATGAGCAGTTCTTC.

V and J are TRBV5-1 and TRBJ2-7; weak D call: TRBD1 (6 bases). Germline V gene sequence: CDR1 SGHRS, CDR2 YFSETQ. The CDR3 sequence is 17 residues long. V was clipped by 0 bases and J by 4 bases, with 20 bases between them. The CDR3 DNA reads as TGCGCCAGCAGCTTGGTACATGTTCCGGGACAAGAATACGAGCAGTACTTC. Amino acid sequence: CASSLVHVPGQEYEQYF. Together with reference TRBV5-1 and TRBJ2-7, the CDR3 gives the full variable domain: KAGVTQTPRYLIKTRGQQVTLSCSPISGHRSVSWYQQTPGQGLQFLFEYFSETQRNKGNFPGRFSGRQFSNSRSEMNVSTLELGDSALYLCASSLVHVPGQEYEQYFGPGTRLTVT.

The CDR3 DNA reads TGCGCCAGCAGCCCCCCTACGGGAGGTCCGACGAATGAGCAGTTCTTC. Its translation is CASSPPTGGPTNEQFF. This sequence joins TRBV5-1 and TRBJ2-1; 7 bases match TRBD2. V shed 4 bases and J 7 bases; nucleotides not matched to a gene: 14. The germline V gene has CDR1 SGHRS and CDR2 YFSETQ. This CDR3 contains 16 residues.

This clonotype has just a few counts. The junction and the germline gene differ at one end; a read error may be behind it. V and J are TRBV2 and TRBJ2-7, with D maybe TRBD1 (5 bases). The CDR3 sequence is 10 residues long. Per the germline V gene, CDR1 is SNHLY and CDR2 is FYNNEI. Here the CDR3 reads CASSEGTPWF. The DNA of the CDR3 is TGTGCCAGCAGTGAAGGGACACCGTGGTTC.

This clonotype appeared a few times. The chain carries TRBV9 and TRBJ2-3, with a possible D match to TRBD2 (5 bases). The CDR3 loop spans 14 amino acids. Trimming shortened V by 0 bases and J by 1 base, and 6 bases separated the two germline ends. Germline V gene sequence: CDR1 SGDLS, CDR2 YYNGEE. The DNA of the CDR3 is TGTGCCAGCAGCGTAGAAGCGGGCACAGATACGCAGTATTTT. Translation: CASSVEAGTDTQYF.

The chain has TRBV7-3 and TRBJ2-1, with 12 bases fitting TRBD2. V trimming: 4 bases; J trimming: 4 bases; junction bases outside the gene matches: 5. This CDR3 has 16 amino acids. Germline loops: CDR1 SGHTA, CDR2 FQGTGA. For the CDR3, the DNA is TGTGCCAGCAGCTCAGACGGGACTAGCGGGTACAATGAGCAGTTCTTC. Amino acid sequence: CASSSDGTSGYNEQFF.

The rearrangement links TRBV27 to TRBJ2-1, with a possible D match to TRBD2 (6 bases). Germline V gene lookup returns CDR1 MNHEY and CDR2 SMNVEV (reference sequence). V was pared by 2 bases and J by 6 bases, with 14 bases between. This CDR3 is built from 15 residues. CDR3 loop: CASSLRAAGGNEQFF. The CDR3 DNA reads TGTGCCAGCAGTTTAAGGGCAGCCGGGGGCAATGAGCAGTTCTTC.

In nucleotides, the CDR3 is TGTGCCAGCAGTATTCTCCAGGACAGGTCGACCCAGTACTTC. It codes for CASSILQDRSTQYF. The chain recombines TRBV7-7 with TRBJ2-5, with TRBD1 matching 7 bases. Germline CDR1 and CDR2: SSHAT and FNYEAQ (reference sequence). J gave up 7 bases and V 6 bases, and 11 bases lay outside the gene matches. CDR3 length: 14 residues. Full variable domain (missing parts from reference TRBV7-7 and TRBJ2-5): GAGVSQSPRYKVTKRGQDVTLRCDPISSHATLYWYQQALGQGPEFLTYFNYEAQPDKSGLPSDRFSAERPEGSISTLTIQRTEQRDSAMYRCASSILQDRSTQYFGPGTRLLVL.

In this sample, this clonotype turned up a few times. The CDR3 here is CASKPSGIYEQYF. Written as DNA, the CDR3 is TGCGCCAGCAAGCCTAGCGGGATCTACGAGCAGTACTTC. This chain connects TRBV5-1 to TRBJ2-7, with 9 bases aligning to TRBD2. With V trimmed by 6 bases and J by 3 bases, 4 bases remained unmatched. The CDR3 loop spans 13 amino acids. The germline V gene encodes CDR1 SGHRS and CDR2 YFSETQ.

V usage is TRBV25-1 and J usage is TRBJ2-6; TRBD1 matches 7 bases. CDR1 and CDR2 (germline): MGHDK, SYGVNS. Trimming took 4 bases from V and 0 from J; bases not matched to a gene: 6. The CDR3 runs to 17 residues. The CDR3 region has the DNA TGTGCCAGCAGTGGATGGACAGGTGTCTCTGGGGCCAACGTCCTGACTTTC. Protein sequence: CASSGWTGVSGANVLTF. Drawing the rest from reference TRBV25-1 and TRBJ2-6, the complete variable domain is EADIYQTPRYLVIGTGKKITLECSQTMGHDKMYWYQQDPGMELHLIHYSYGVNSTEKGDLSSESTVSRIRTEHFPLTLESARPSHTSQYLCASSGWTGVSGANVLTFGAGSRLTVL.

This clonotype was seen only a few times. The DNA for the CDR3 is TGCGCCAGCAGCTTAAATACAGGGCGGACAGATACGCAGTATTTT. Residues: CASSLNTGRTDTQYF. The chain couples TRBV5-1 to TRBJ2-3; D might be TRBD1 (6 bases). Trimming took 2 bases from V and 3 from J, leaving 13 bases between them. The V gene's germline CDR1 is SGHRS and CDR2 YFSETQ. The CDR3 is made up of 15 amino acids.

The chain has TRBV3-1 and TRBJ2-3; D is uncertain. V lost 4 bases to trimming and J lost 2 bases, with 10 bases between them. Germline CDR1 reads LGHDT; CDR2 reads YNNKEL (reference sequence). The CDR3 consists of 14 residues. The CDR3 loop reads CASSLQWATDTQYF. For the CDR3, the DNA is TGTGCCAGCAGCCTCCAGTGGGCCACAGATACGCAGTATTTT.

This chain joins TRBV2 and TRBJ2-7; TRBD1 matches 8 bases. V shed 6 bases, J shed 3 bases, and the junction held 4 bases outside the gene matches. CDR1 and CDR2 (germline): SNHLY, FYNNEI. CDR3 length: 13 residues. CDR3 DNA sequence: TGTGCCAGCAGGAGGGACAGGATCTACGAGCAGTACTTC. Its protein product is CASRRDRIYEQYF.

This clonotype was recorded at least ten times. V gene TRBV7-8 combines with J gene TRBJ2-1; 7 bases are shared with TRBD2. V gave up 7 bases and J gave up 0 bases; unmatched junction bases: 3. From germline, CDR1 is SGHVS and CDR2 FQNEAQ. The CDR3 is made up of 14 amino acids. The DNA for the CDR3 is TGTGCCAGCAAACTAGCGAGCTCCTACAATGAGCAGTTCTTC. Encoded protein: CASKLASSYNEQFF.

This rearrangement joins TRBV7-2 to TRBJ2-7; D might be TRBD1 (6 bases). The CDR3 covers 15 residues. Germline V lookup: CDR1 SGHTA, CDR2 FQGNSA. V lost 6 bases, J lost 0 bases, and 15 bases lay in between. The CDR3 nucleotides read TGTGCCAGCAGTCGCCGGGACACCCCCTCCTACGAGCAGTACTTC. Encoded protein: CASSRRDTPSYEQYF.

This clonotype was picked up a small number of times. This rearrangement joins TRBV7-2 to TRBJ2-1; unclear D gene. The ends were cut back, 0 bases at V and 4 bases at J, with 13 bases in the middle. Germline V CDR1 and CDR2: SGHTA, FQGNSA. The CDR3 covers 16 residues. The CDR3 spells CASSLAAVTLYNEQFF. For the CDR3, the DNA is TGTGCCAGCAGCTTAGCGGCAGTAACCCTTTACAATGAGCAGTTCTTC. The full variable domain, completed using reference TRBV7-2 and TRBJ2-1, is GAGVSQSPSNKVTEKGKDVELRCDPISGHTALYWYRQSLGQGLEFLIYFQGNSAPDKSGLPSDRFSAERTGGSVSTLTIQRTQQEDSAVYLCASSLAAVTLYNEQFFGPGTRLTVL.

This clonotype was seen many times. The chain employs TRBV12-3 or TRBV12-4 and TRBJ2-3, with a weak D call TRBD1 (6 bases). V gave up 5 bases and J gave up 0 bases, with 15 bases separating them. The CDR3 has 16 amino acids. The CDR3 nucleotides read TGTGCCAGCAGTCCGAGAAGGACAGCTAGCACAGATACGCAGTATTTT. It translates to CASSPRRTASTDTQYF.

A few counts support this clonotype. The chain links TRBV20-1 to TRBJ1-5, with 7 bases identical to TRBD1. The germline V gene has CDR1 DFQATT and CDR2 SNEGSKA (reference sequence). The CDR3 sequence is 15 residues long. V shed 3 bases and J 3 bases; nucleotides not matched to a gene: 8. The CDR3 nucleotides are TGCAGTGCTAGTCAGGGGGGCAGGGTCAATCAGCCCCAGCATTTT. This codes for CSASQGGRVNQPQHF.

V and J are TRBV3-1 and TRBJ1-3; no clear D. CDR3 length: 14 amino acids. V was clipped by 3 bases and J by 2 bases, with 8 bases between them. Germline CDR1 LGHDT, CDR2 YNNKEL (reference sequence). The DNA of the CDR3 is TGTGCCAGCAGCCAGATGAATACTGGAAACACCATATATTTT. This encodes CASSQMNTGNTIYF. The full variable domain, in which reference TRBV3-1 and TRBJ1-3 provide the parts outside the CDR3, is DTAVSQTPKYLVTQMGNDKSIKCEQNLGHDTMYWYKQDSKKFLKIMFSYNNKELIINETVPNRFSPKSPDKAHLNLHINSLELGDSAVYFCASSQMNTGNTIYFGEGSWLTVV.

Concerning this clonotype itself: The junction does not match germline at one end; this may be a read error. The gene calls are TRBV7-2 and TRBJ2-1, with TRBD2 matching 14 bases. CDR1 is SGHTA and CDR2 is FQGNSA in the germline V gene. The CDR3 is 17 residues long. The CDR3 reads CASSLGLGTSGSLPRVF. Written as DNA, the CDR3 is TGTGCCAGCAGCTTAGGCCTAGGGACTAGCGGGAGCCTGCCGCGGGTCTTC.

V and J are TRBV7-9 and TRBJ2-1, with D unclear. CDR1 SEHNR and CDR2 FQNEAQ come from the germline V gene (reference sequence). CDR3 size: 14 residues. Trimming stripped 9 bases from V and 4 bases from J, with 16 bases between. As DNA, the CDR3 is TGTGCCAGACAAAGCGTGAGCAGGTACAATGAGCAGTTCTTC. Translated: CARQSVSRYNEQFF.